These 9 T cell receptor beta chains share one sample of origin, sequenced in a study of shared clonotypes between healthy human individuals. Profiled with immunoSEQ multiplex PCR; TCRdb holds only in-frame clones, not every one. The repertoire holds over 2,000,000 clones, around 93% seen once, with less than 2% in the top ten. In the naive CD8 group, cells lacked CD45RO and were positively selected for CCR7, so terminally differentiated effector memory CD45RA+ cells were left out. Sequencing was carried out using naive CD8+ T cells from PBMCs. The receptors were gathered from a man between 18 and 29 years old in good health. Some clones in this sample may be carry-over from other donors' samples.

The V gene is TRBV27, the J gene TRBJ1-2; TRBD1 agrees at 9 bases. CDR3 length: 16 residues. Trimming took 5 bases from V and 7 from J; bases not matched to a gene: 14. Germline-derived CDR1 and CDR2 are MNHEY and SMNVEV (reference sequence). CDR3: CASSQIGQGPLSGYTF. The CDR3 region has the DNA TGTGCCAGCAGTCAGATCGGACAGGGGCCTCTCTCTGGCTACACCTTC.

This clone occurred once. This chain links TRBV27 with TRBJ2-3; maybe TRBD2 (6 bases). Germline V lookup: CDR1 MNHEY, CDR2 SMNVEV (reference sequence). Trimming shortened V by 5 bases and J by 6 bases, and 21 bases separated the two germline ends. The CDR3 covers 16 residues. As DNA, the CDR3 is TGTGCCAGCAGTCCCCGGGACTGGGGGGACCCGGATACGCAGTATTTT. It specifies CASSPRDWGDPDTQYF.

The CDR3 here is CATMDVPAAYEQYF. CDR3 bases: TGTGCCACAATGGACGTTCCGGCTGCGTACGAGCAGTACTTC. V is TRBV15 and J is TRBJ2-7; D is undetermined. The V gene's germline CDR1 is LNHNV and CDR2 YYDKDF (reference sequence). This CDR3 has 14 residues. Trimming removed 9 bases at V and 4 bases at J, with 19 bases between.

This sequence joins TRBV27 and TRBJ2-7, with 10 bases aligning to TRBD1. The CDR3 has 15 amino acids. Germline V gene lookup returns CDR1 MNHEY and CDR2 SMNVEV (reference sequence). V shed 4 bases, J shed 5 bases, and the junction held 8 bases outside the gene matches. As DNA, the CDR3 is TGTGCCAGCAGTTCCACCGGGACAGGGGCCCACGAGCAGTACTTC. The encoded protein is CASSSTGTGAHEQYF.

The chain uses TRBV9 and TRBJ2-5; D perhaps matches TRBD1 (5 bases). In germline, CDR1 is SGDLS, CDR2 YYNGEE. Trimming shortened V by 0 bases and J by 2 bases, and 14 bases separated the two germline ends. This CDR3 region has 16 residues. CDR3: CASSVGGRITQETQYF. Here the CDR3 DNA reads TGTGCCAGCAGCGTAGGGGGCAGGATCACGCAAGAGACCCAGTACTTC. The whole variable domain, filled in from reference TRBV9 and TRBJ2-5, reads DSGVTQTPKHLITATGQRVTLRCSPRSGDLSVYWYQQSLDQGLQFLIQYYNGEERAKGNILERFSAQQFPDLHSELNLSSLELGDSALYFCASSVGGRITQETQYFGPGTRLLVL.

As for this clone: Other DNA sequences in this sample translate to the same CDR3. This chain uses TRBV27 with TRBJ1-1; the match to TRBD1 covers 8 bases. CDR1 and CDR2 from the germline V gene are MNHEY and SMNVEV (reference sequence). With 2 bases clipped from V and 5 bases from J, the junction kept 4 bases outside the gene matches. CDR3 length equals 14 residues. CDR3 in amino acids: CASSLQGANTEAFF. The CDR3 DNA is TGTGCCAGCAGTTTACAGGGGGCAAATACTGAAGCTTTCTTT.

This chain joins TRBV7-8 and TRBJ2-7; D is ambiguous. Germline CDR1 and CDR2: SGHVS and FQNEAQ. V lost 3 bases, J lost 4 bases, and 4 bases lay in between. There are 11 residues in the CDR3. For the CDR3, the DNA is TGTGCCAGCAGCTTTGCTTACGAGCAGTACTTC. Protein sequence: CASSFAYEQYF. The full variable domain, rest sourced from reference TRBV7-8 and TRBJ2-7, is GAGVSQSPRYKVAKRGQDVALRCDPISGHVSLFWYQQALGQGPEFLTYFQNEAQLDKSGLPSDRFFAERPEGSVSTLKIQRTQQEDSAVYLCASSFAYEQYFGPGTRLTVT.

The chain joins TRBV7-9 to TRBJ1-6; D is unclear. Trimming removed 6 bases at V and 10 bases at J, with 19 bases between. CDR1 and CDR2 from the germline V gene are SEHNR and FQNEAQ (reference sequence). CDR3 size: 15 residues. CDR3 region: CASSAFDRPGSPLHF. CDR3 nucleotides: TGTGCCAGCAGTGCCTTTGACCGTCCTGGCTCACCCCTCCACTTT.

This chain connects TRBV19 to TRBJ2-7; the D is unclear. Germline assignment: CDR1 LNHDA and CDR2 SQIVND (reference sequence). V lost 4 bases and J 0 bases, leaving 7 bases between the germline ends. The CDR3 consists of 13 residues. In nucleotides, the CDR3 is TGTGCCAGTAGTACGACGGGCTCCTACGAGCAGTACTTC. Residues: CASSTTGSYEQYF.